The T cell receptor (beta chain) under discussion was sequenced for a study of blood T cell repertoires in COVID-19. Study-level information: Sources were T cells, B-cell-depleted T cells, or PBMCs; the material itself was cDNA or gDNA.

V dropped 11 bases and J dropped 1 base, with 14 bases sitting between them. The CDR3 loop spans 13 amino acids. Germline CDR1 is MDHEN and CDR2 is SYDVKM. Some clones are missing from TCRdb's copy, which holds only in-frame ones; the method was immunoSEQ multiplex PCR. The data show about 210,000 clones, more than 70% seen once. The source of this sequence is a man aged 50 to 60 with active or convalescent COVID-19. J is TRBJ1-2 and V is TRBV28; possible D gene TRBD1, 6 bases. Sequenced sample: peripheral blood. CDR3: CAGSTGYNYGYTF. As DNA, the CDR3 is TGTGCCGGGTCGACAGGTTATAACTATGGCTACACCTTC.